The 10 T cell receptor beta chains reported below all come from one sample, sequenced in a study of response to subunit inactivated influenza vaccine. MiXCR, run by TCRdb on the RT-PCR reads, gives a single entry per CDR3 protein. The sample consists of about 540,000 distinct CDR3 sequences, under 30% of them appearing once. These records were also assigned to another study, of T cells expressing NK-cell markers. This second study says: cDNA encoding TCR beta was synthesized via 5'RACE template switching incorporating UMIs.

This sample comprised CD4+ T cells sorted from PBMCs, obtained 11 to 12 days after vaccination. These receptor sequences come from a man between 45 and 60 years old who received an inactivated influenza vaccine.

This clonotype was detected only a few times. The V call is TRBV7-3, the J call TRBJ2-3; 11 bases align to TRBD2. V shed 8 bases, J shed 4 bases, and the junction held 8 bases outside the gene matches. Germline loops: CDR1 SGHTA, CDR2 FQGTGA. The CDR3 runs to 15 residues. The CDR3 DNA follows: TGTGCCAGCTCCCTGGGGACTAGCGGCGCAGATACGCAGTATTTT. Translated, it gives CASSLGTSGADTQYF.

This rearrangement joins TRBV5-6 to TRBJ2-3; weak D call: TRBD2 (7 bases). V was trimmed by 0 bases and J by 6 bases, leaving 14 bases between them. This CDR3 is built from 15 residues. Germline V gene lookup returns CDR1 SGHDT and CDR2 YYEEEE. The CDR3 DNA is TGTGCCAGCAGCTTGGCCAGGGGAGGGGGGGATACGCAGTATTTT. The encoded protein is CASSLARGGGDTQYF.

This clonotype showed up many times. V is TRBV7-2 and J is TRBJ2-5; 8 bases line up with TRBD1. The CDR3 consists of 15 residues. Losses at the gene ends were 5 bases for V and 1 base for J; bases not matched to a gene: 6. The germline V gene encodes CDR1 SGHTA and CDR2 FQGNSA. Here the CDR3 reads CASSRQGKSQETQYF. The CDR3 DNA is TGTGCCAGCAGCCGACAGGGGAAGAGCCAAGAGACCCAGTACTTC.

This clonotype has a count of ten or more. The V gene is TRBV28, the J gene TRBJ1-6, with D tentatively TRBD1 (5 bases). The CDR3 extends over 14 amino acids. Trimming took 7 bases from V and 6 from J, leaving 13 bases between them. Germline lookup yields CDR1 MDHEN and CDR2 SYDVKM. The CDR3 DNA reads as TGTGCCAGCACTCGGGACGGAACTAATTCACCCCTCCACTTT. Its translation: CASTRDGTNSPLHF.

The chain carries TRBV27 and TRBJ2-7, with 10 nucleotides matching TRBD1. The CDR3 is 15 residues long. Germline V lookup: CDR1 MNHEY, CDR2 SMNVEV (reference sequence). Trimming at V came to 4 bases and at J to 2 bases, leaving 5 bases not matched to a gene. CDR3 coding DNA: TGTGCCAGCAGTTGGGACAGGGGTGAGACCTACGAGCAGTACTTC. It translates to CASSWDRGETYEQYF.

The J gene is TRBJ1-5, the V gene TRBV6-2 or TRBV6-3, with unresolved D. Germline V lookup: CDR1 MNHEY, CDR2 SVGEGT. The CDR3 sequence is 17 residues long. Trimming pared 5 bases from V and 0 bases from J, leaving 17 bases between. CDR3 sequence (DNA): TGTGCCAGCAGTCGACCTATCAACCCTACTAGCAATCAGCCCCAGCATTTT. It translates to CASSRPINPTSNQPQHF.

J is TRBJ2-1 and V is TRBV7-2; 10 bases align to TRBD2. The germline V gene encodes CDR1 SGHTA and CDR2 FQGNSA. CDR3 length equals 15 residues. Germline trimming cut 1 base from V and 9 bases from J; bases unmatched to any gene: 6. The CDR3 is CASSLVGTSVREQFF. CDR3 in DNA: TGTGCCAGCAGCTTAGTTGGGACTAGCGTTCGTGAGCAGTTCTTC.

This clonotype was detected a few times. V and J are TRBV6-1 and TRBJ2-7; 10 positions match TRBD1. Germline assignment: CDR1 MNHNS and CDR2 SASEGT. The CDR3 is made up of 16 amino acids. V lost 6 bases to trimming and J lost 3 bases; unmatched junction nucleotides: 11. This CDR3 reads CASSSPGRTGGYEQYF. DNA for the CDR3: TGTGCCAGCAGCTCCCCCGGTCGGACAGGGGGCTACGAGCAGTACTTC.

The rearrangement joins TRBV6-4 to TRBJ2-2, with D tentatively TRBD2 (6 bases). CDR1 and CDR2 (germline): MRHNA, SNTAGT. Trimming removed 5 bases from V and 3 bases from J, with 10 bases in between. This CDR3 region has 14 residues. The CDR3 loop reads CASSREFDTGELFF. As DNA, the CDR3 is TGTGCCAGCAGTCGGGAGTTCGACACCGGGGAGCTGTTTTTT.

In this sample, this clonotype turned up a few times. The CDR3 protein is CASSQQGLGNEQFF. CDR3 coding DNA: TGCGCCAGCAGCCAACAGGGGCTAGGCAATGAGCAGTTCTTC. The chain joins TRBV5-1 to TRBJ2-1; 7 positions agree with TRBD1. This CDR3 comprises 14 residues. The germline CDR1 and CDR2 sequences are SGHRS and YFSETQ. V was pared by 4 bases and J by 6 bases, with 7 bases of the junction left unmatched.